The sequence of this T cell receptor (beta chain) was determined in a study of cytomegalovirus exposure and HLA in healthy donors. Overall study results and limits: A missense variant in DCLRE1C was later tied to TCR beta V- and J-gene trimming. Later work found most CMV-associated TCR beta chains apparently HLA-restricted.

Unmatched junction bases numbered 17, after V lost 9 bases and J lost 5 bases. CDR1 MDHEN and CDR2 SYDVKM come from the germline V gene. The CDR3 contains 16 residues. A remark on this clone: The antigen is undetermined.

It was with 60 Vbeta and 13 Jbeta primers that the PCR ran. Profiling relied on immunoSEQ multiplex PCR, and the TCRdb table lists in-frame clones only, not all of them. The table records approximately 77,000 clones, just over 70% of them present only once. The sequenced material came from PBMCs. The TCR comes from a man between 60 and 70 years old in good health and CMV-seropositive. This sequence joins TRBV28 and TRBJ2-3; 7 positions match TRBD2. The DNA for the CDR3 is TGTGCCAGTCCCCCCACTCTGGGGCGGGAGATAGATACGCAGTATTTT. It codes for CASPPTLGREIDTQYF.